What follows are 32 T cell receptor beta chains derived from one specimen sequenced in a study of blood T cell repertoires in COVID-19. Produced via immunoSEQ multiplex PCR; TCRdb's table is partial and in-frame only. Among about 130,000 clones, about 85% were seen once, and the ten largest hold roughly 10%. The source material was peripheral blood. The receptors were gathered from a man in his forties with active or convalescent COVID-19.

The rearrangement uses TRBV19 and TRBJ2-2; 10 positions match TRBD2. CDR3 length: 15 residues. The V and J ends lost 8 bases and 1 base, in that order; junction bases with no gene match: 4. Germline-derived CDR1 and CDR2 are LNHDA and SQIVND (reference sequence). The CDR3 spells CASSERGGNTGELFF. The CDR3 nucleotides are TGTGCCAGTTCGGAGCGGGGGGGGAACACCGGGGAGCTGTTTTTT.

This chain connects TRBV21-1 to TRBJ1-5; TRBD1 is the table's D call and was not checked against the DNA. TRBV21-1 is recorded as a pseudogene. The CDR3 covers 17 residues. CDR3 protein: CASSTPGHSYSNQPQHF. CDR3 sequence (DNA): TGTGCCAGCAGCACACCGGGACACTCTTATAGCAATCAGCCCCAGCATTTT.

This chain uses TRBV15 with TRBJ2-7, with D tentatively TRBD1 (6 bases). This CDR3 spans 15 amino acids. Germline assignment: CDR1 LNHNV and CDR2 YYDKDF (reference sequence). V lost 3 bases, J lost 5 bases, and 17 bases lay in between. In DNA form, the CDR3 reads TGTGCCACCAGCAGTATAGAACAGGGTACCGACGAGCAGTACTTC. Protein sequence: CATSSIEQGTDEQYF.

This clone was seen only once. V usage is TRBV4-1 and J usage is TRBJ1-1; D uncertain. V lost 0 bases to trimming and J lost 0 bases, with 8 bases between them. Germline V lookup: CDR1 MGHRA, CDR2 YSYEKL. The CDR3 sequence is 15 residues long. The CDR3 nucleotides read TGCGCCAGCAGCCAAGAGCTATCGCTGAACACTGAAGCTTTCTTT. Protein product: CASSQELSLNTEAFF.

This clone came up many times. The chain is built from TRBV11-2 and TRBJ1-3; 9 nucleotides line up with TRBD1. The CDR3 has 15 amino acids. Looked up from germline, CDR1 is SGHAT and CDR2 is FQNNGV. V lost 5 bases to trimming and J lost 3 bases; unmatched junction nucleotides: 5. In nucleotides, the CDR3 is TGTGCCAGCAGCCCGGACAGGGGAGGTGGAAACACCATATATTTT. Translating it yields CASSPDRGGGNTIYF.

V usage is TRBV19 and J usage is TRBJ1-6; a possible D gene is TRBD1 (5 bases). V dropped 2 bases and J dropped 9 bases, with 14 bases sitting between them. CDR1 is LNHDA, CDR2 SQIVND, per germline (reference sequence). The CDR3 has 15 amino acids. The CDR3 DNA is TGTGCCAGTAGTATATCCGGGGGATTCGGTTCACCCCTCCACTTT. It translates to CASSISGGFGSPLHF. The whole variable domain, remainder taken from reference TRBV19 and TRBJ1-6, is DGGITQSPKYLFRKEGQNVTLSCEQNLNHDAMYWYRQDPGQGLRLIYYSQIVNDFQKGDIAEGYSVSREKKESFPLTVTSAQKNPTAFYLCASSISGGFGSPLHFGNGTRLTVT.

The chain recombines TRBV4-1 with TRBJ2-3, with 9 bases fitting TRBD2. The CDR3 runs to 15 residues. The germline V gene has CDR1 MGHRA and CDR2 YSYEKL. The junction had 9 bases not matched to a gene; V was cut back by 5 bases and J by 6 bases. In DNA, the CDR3 is TGCGCCAGCAGCATCCCGGGCGGGGGGGCCGATACGCAGTATTTT. It translates to CASSIPGGGADTQYF.

V usage is TRBV6-6 and J usage is TRBJ1-2; TRBD1 agrees at 7 bases. V shed 7 bases and J 2 bases; nucleotides not matched to a gene: 7. The CDR3 has 14 residues. CDR1 is MNHNY, CDR2 SVGAGI, per germline (reference sequence). CDR3 coding DNA: TGTGCCAGCATATTTTTACAGGGGAACTATGGCTACACCTTC. Translation gives CASIFLQGNYGYTF.

The genes are TRBV29-1 and TRBJ1-4; no firm D call. V was trimmed by 6 bases and J by 6 bases, leaving 11 bases between them. The length of the CDR3 is 12 residues. From germline, CDR1 is SQVTM and CDR2 ANQGSEA. The CDR3 loop reads CSVRSGDEKLFF. The CDR3 nucleotides read TGCAGCGTGAGAAGCGGGGATGAAAAACTGTTTTTT.

The V and J genes are TRBV5-1 and TRBJ1-4; D gene unclear. The V end lost 0 bases, the J end lost 3 bases, and 9 bases lay between the germline ends. The CDR3 covers 15 residues. Germline V gives CDR1 SGHRS, CDR2 YFSETQ. DNA for the CDR3: TGCGCCAGCAGCTTGGCGGGAAGAGCTAATGAAAAACTGTTTTTT. Its protein product is CASSLAGRANEKLFF. The variable domain in full, with the rest retrieved from reference TRBV5-1 and TRBJ1-4, is KAGVTQTPRYLIKTRGQQVTLSCSPISGHRSVSWYQQTPGQGLQFLFEYFSETQRNKGNFPGRFSGRQFSNSRSEMNVSTLELGDSALYLCASSLAGRANEKLFFGSGTQLSVL.

The J gene is TRBJ2-1, the V gene TRBV6-2 or TRBV6-3; D is perhaps TRBD1 (5 bases). V was trimmed by 2 bases and J by 9 bases, leaving 8 bases between them. CDR3 length: 12 amino acids. Germline lookup yields CDR1 MNHEY and CDR2 SVGEGT. DNA for the CDR3: TGTGCCAGCAGTTACAGGGGTGGTGAGCAGTTCTTC. Translating gives CASSYRGGEQFF.

The V and J genes are TRBV3-1 (or the pseudogene TRBV3-2) and TRBJ1-6; TRBD1 matches at 7 bases. Germline-derived CDR1 and CDR2 are LGHDT and YNNKEL (reference sequence). This CDR3 spans 15 amino acids. J lost 3 bases, V lost 5 bases, and 4 bases had no gene match. The DNA of the CDR3 is TGTGCCAGCAGCGAAGGACAGGACTATAATTCACCCCTCCACTTT. Translated, it gives CASSEGQDYNSPLHF.

V usage is TRBV11-3 and J usage is TRBJ2-1; 8 positions match TRBD1. CDR3 size: 14 residues. Unmatched junction bases numbered 4, after V lost 5 bases and J lost 4 bases. From germline, CDR1 is SGHNT and CDR2 YENEEA. The CDR3: CASSRGQAYNEQFF. The CDR3 DNA is TGTGCCAGCAGCCGGGGACAGGCATACAATGAGCAGTTCTTC.

The V and J genes are TRBV30 and TRBJ1-1; tentatively, D is TRBD1 (6 bases). Trimming pared 0 bases from V and 4 bases from J, leaving 9 bases between. This CDR3 has 13 residues. From germline, CDR1 is GTSNPN and CDR2 SVGIG (reference sequence). CDR3 loop: CAWSVGGGTEAFF. In DNA, the CDR3 is TGTGCCTGGAGTGTAGGGGGTGGCACTGAAGCTTTCTTT.

Of note for this clone: Different DNA sequences within this sample yield the same CDR3. This chain links TRBV11-3 with TRBJ1-1, with TRBD1 as a possible D gene (5 bases). The V gene lost 5 bases and the J gene lost 1 base, with 8 bases spanning the gap. CDR3 length: 13 amino acids. Germline V lookup: CDR1 SGHNT, CDR2 YENEEA. CDR3 in amino acids: CASSPQGNTEAFF. The CDR3, as DNA: TGTGCCAGCAGCCCCCAGGGGAACACTGAAGCTTTCTTT.

V gene TRBV7-2 combines with J gene TRBJ2-7; D unresolved. Trimming removed 5 bases at V and 3 bases at J, with 5 bases between. The CDR3 runs to 11 residues. Germline loops: CDR1 SGHTA, CDR2 FQGNSA. The CDR3, as DNA: TGTGCCAGCAGCCCACACTACGAGCAGTACTTC. This sequence encodes CASSPHYEQYF. Using reference TRBV7-2 and TRBJ2-7 for the parts outside the CDR3, the full variable domain is GAGVSQSPSNKVTEKGKDVELRCDPISGHTALYWYRQSLGQGLEFLIYFQGNSAPDKSGLPSDRFSAERTGGSVSTLTIQRTQQEDSAVYLCASSPHYEQYFGPGTRLTVT.

The chain employs TRBV18 and TRBJ2-3; tentative D call: TRBD1 (5 bases). The CDR3 is made up of 14 amino acids. The germline CDR1 and CDR2 sequences are KGHSH and LQKENI. V was cut by 2 bases and J by 1 base, with 7 bases left in between. DNA for the CDR3: TGTGCCAGCTCACCAGCCAGGGGCACAGATACGCAGTATTTT. Its translation is CASSPARGTDTQYF.

The CDR3 sequence: CSVLTGAPGANVLTF. CDR3 nucleotide sequence: TGCAGCGTTCTCACAGGGGCCCCTGGGGCCAACGTCCTGACTTTC. The chain carries TRBV29-1 and TRBJ2-6; 7 bases align to TRBD1. CDR3 size: 15 residues. Per germline, CDR1 SQVTM and CDR2 ANQGSEA. V gave up 5 bases and J gave up 2 bases; unmatched junction bases: 6.

V and J are TRBV6-2 or TRBV6-3 and TRBJ1-6; 10 positions match TRBD1. Germline CDR1 is MNHEY and CDR2 is SVGEGT. The CDR3 totals 19 residues. V was clipped by 0 bases and J by 0 bases; unmatched bases: 5. In DNA, the CDR3 is TGTGCCAGCAGTTACTCGGGACAGGGGTCAAGCTCCTATAATTCACCCCTCCACTTT. It translates to CASSYSGQGSSSYNSPLHF.

The chain links TRBV6-4 to TRBJ2-7, with D possibly being TRBD2 (5 bases). Looked up from germline, CDR1 is MRHNA and CDR2 is SNTAGT. The CDR3 loop spans 15 amino acids. With 7 bases removed from V and 3 bases from J, the gap between germline ends came to 19 bases. CDR3 in DNA: TGTGCCAGCACCTCCAGGACTGGGTCCCTCTACGAGCAGTACTTC. This encodes CASTSRTGSLYEQYF.

This chain joins TRBV7-2 and TRBJ1-5; no definite D call. The CDR3 spans 14 residues. Trimming shortened V by 5 bases and J by 7 bases, and 15 bases separated the two germline ends. Germline V gene data show CDR1 as SGHTA and CDR2 as FQGNSA. The CDR3 sequence: CASSPEPGIQPQHF. DNA of the CDR3: TGTGCCAGCAGCCCGGAGCCCGGGATCCAGCCCCAGCATTTT. The variable domain in full, completed from reference TRBV7-2 and TRBJ1-5, reads GAGVSQSPSNKVTEKGKDVELRCDPISGHTALYWYRQSLGQGLEFLIYFQGNSAPDKSGLPSDRFSAERTGGSVSTLTIQRTQQEDSAVYLCASSPEPGIQPQHFGDGTRLSIL.

This clone was picked up a small number of times. This chain uses TRBV6-5 with TRBJ2-7; no clear D gene. Germline-derived CDR1 and CDR2 are MNHEY and SVGAGI. V lost 3 bases and J lost 4, with 13 bases in between. CDR3 size: 14 residues. This CDR3 is CASSYAKSRYEQYF. The DNA of the CDR3 is TGTGCCAGCAGTTATGCCAAGTCACGGTACGAGCAGTACTTC.

The chain is built from TRBV19 and TRBJ2-7; the match to TRBD1 covers 8 bases. This CDR3 has 17 residues. CDR1 and CDR2 from the germline V gene are LNHDA and SQIVND (reference sequence). Trimming took 4 bases from V and 5 from J; bases not matched to a gene: 16. The CDR3: CASSTTPGQGKLDEQYF. For the CDR3, the DNA is TGTGCCAGTAGTACGACTCCTGGACAGGGTAAACTGGACGAGCAGTACTTC.

V usage is TRBV19 and J usage is TRBJ1-5, with D perhaps TRBD1 (6 bases). The germline CDR1 and CDR2 sequences are LNHDA and SQIVND (reference sequence). Trimming left V 3 bases short and J 2 bases short, with 8 bases between. The CDR3 has 14 residues. Here the CDR3 reads CASSIPGGNQPQHF. In DNA form, the CDR3 reads TGTGCCAGTAGTATCCCAGGGGGCAATCAGCCCCAGCATTTT.

In this sample, this clone turned up once. The chain joins TRBV11-2 to TRBJ2-2; 7 bases are shared with TRBD1. V dropped 5 bases and J dropped 6; count of bases not matched to a gene: 6. Looked up from germline, CDR1 is SGHAT and CDR2 is FQNNGV. This CDR3 has 14 residues. As DNA, the CDR3 is TGTGCCAGCAGCCACAGGGGTCTCGCCGGGGAGCTGTTTTTT. Protein product: CASSHRGLAGELFF.

This chain links TRBV4-3 with TRBJ1-3; D call uncertain. V was cut by 0 bases and J by 0 bases, with 3 bases left in between. This CDR3 is built from 14 residues. Per germline, CDR1 LGHNA and CDR2 YSLEER. CDR3 sequence reads: CASSQESSGNTIYF. The CDR3 DNA reads TGCGCCAGCAGCCAAGAGAGCTCTGGAAACACCATATATTTT.

The chain has TRBV6-1 and TRBJ2-3; the D gene is possibly TRBD1 (5 bases). Germline V CDR1 and CDR2: MNHNS, SASEGT. The CDR3 extends over 15 amino acids. The V and J ends lost 0 bases and 0 bases respectively, with 7 bases between them. DNA for the CDR3: TGTGCCAGCAGTGAAGCTGGGGCCAGCACAGATACGCAGTATTTT. Protein sequence: CASSEAGASTDTQYF.

The rearrangement links TRBV5-1 to TRBJ2-5; weak D call: TRBD1 (6 bases). CDR1 is SGHRS, CDR2 YFSETQ, per germline. Trimming shortened V by 4 bases and J by 2 bases, and 15 bases separated the two germline ends. The CDR3 covers 15 residues. The CDR3 sequence is CASSQTMDRQETQYF. CDR3 sequence (DNA): TGCGCCAGCAGCCAAACTATGGACAGACAAGAGACCCAGTACTTC.

The chain links TRBV19 to TRBJ1-2; TRBD1 agrees at 12 bases. This CDR3 region has 15 residues. V shed 3 bases, J shed 3 bases, and the junction held 2 bases outside the gene matches. Germline CDR1 LNHDA, CDR2 SQIVND (reference sequence). In nucleotides, the CDR3 is TGTGCCAGTAGTATGGGGACAGGGGGCTACTATGGCTACACCTTC. The encoded protein is CASSMGTGGYYGYTF.

This chain uses TRBV5-1 with TRBJ1-2; the match to TRBD1 covers 7 bases. Germline V gene sequence: CDR1 SGHRS, CDR2 YFSETQ. The CDR3 loop spans 14 amino acids. V shed 4 bases, J shed 4 bases, and the junction held 7 bases outside the gene matches. This chain's CDR3 is CASSREGQSYGYTF. The CDR3 DNA reads as TGCGCCAGCAGCCGAGAGGGACAGAGCTATGGCTACACCTTC.

This clone was seen a handful of times. The chain has TRBV4-1 and TRBJ2-6; the D gene is possibly TRBD2 (6 bases). The CDR3 extends over 16 amino acids. In germline, CDR1 is MGHRA, CDR2 YSYEKL. The V end lost 1 base, the J end lost 3 bases, and 10 bases lay between the germline ends. CDR3 bases: TGCGCCAGCAGCCAAGTTTTGGGAGGTGGGGCCAACGTCCTGACTTTC. Residues: CASSQVLGGGANVLTF.

The rearrangement links TRBV19 to TRBJ2-3, with 11 bases matching TRBD2. This CDR3 spans 15 amino acids. Germline loops: CDR1 LNHDA, CDR2 SQIVND (reference sequence). The V segment lost 3 bases and the J segment 8 bases; nucleotides outside the gene matches: 7. CDR3 protein: CASSILAGGQGTQYF. The CDR3 DNA sequence: TGTGCCAGTAGTATCTTAGCGGGGGGGCAGGGTACGCAGTATTTT.